The rows below give T cell receptor beta chains drawn from one sample of a study of T cells expressing NK-cell markers. From the 5' RACE reads, TCRdb lists one entry per CDR3 protein and no DNA. Its listing shows around 260,000 distinct CDR3 sequences. Sequenced input: blood T cells: a sorted CD56 or NKG2C T cell subset, CD4+ or CD8+ T cells, or bulk PBMC T cells (not recorded which). The receptors stem from a woman aged 18 to 75 in good health. Each CDR3 is given with its conserved first and last residue.

v_gene: TRBV5-6; j_gene: TRBJ2-2; CDR3aa: CASSLDRGGELFF
v_gene: TRBV7-9; j_gene: TRBJ2-2; CDR3aa: CASSPGLAAGELFF
v_gene: TRBV7-2; j_gene: TRBJ2-7; CDR3aa: CASSTNGVGSNEQYF
v_gene: TRBV11-2; j_gene: TRBJ2-5; CDR3aa: CASGRGGGKETQYF
v_gene: TRBV6-2/TRBV6-3; j_gene: TRBJ2-1; CDR3aa: CASAGAHEQFF
v_gene: TRBV3-1; j_gene: TRBJ2-1; CDR3aa: CASSPGHWQFF
v_gene: TRBV5-1; j_gene: TRBJ2-1; CDR3aa: CASSPAGYNEQFF
v_gene: TRBV5-5; j_gene: TRBJ1-1; CDR3aa: CASSLDRGNTEAFF
v_gene: TRBV28; j_gene: TRBJ2-7; CDR3aa: CASGRRISYEQYF
v_gene: TRBV19; j_gene: TRBJ2-7; CDR3aa: CASSALAGNSYEQYF
v_gene: TRBV20-1; j_gene: TRBJ2-1; CDR3aa: CSARVGIGGLGSYNEQFF
v_gene: TRBV7-2; j_gene: TRBJ2-3; CDR3aa: CATTRGGAEDTQYF
v_gene: TRBV25-1; j_gene: TRBJ2-3; CDR3aa: CASSEYSTDTQYF
v_gene: TRBV18; j_gene: TRBJ2-1; CDR3aa: CASSPTGWSYNEQFF
v_gene: TRBV3-1; j_gene: TRBJ2-1; CDR3aa: CASSPYGRALGDEQFF
v_gene: TRBV3-1; j_gene: TRBJ2-7; CDR3aa: CASSPGGQSYEQYF
v_gene: TRBV9; j_gene: TRBJ2-2; CDR3aa: CASSSGLAGGPSGELFF
v_gene: TRBV6-2/TRBV6-3; j_gene: TRBJ2-3; CDR3aa: CASSYSTRASRGDTQYF
v_gene: TRBV20-1; j_gene: TRBJ2-3; CDR3aa: CSAIPLDRAETDTQYF
v_gene: TRBV5-1; j_gene: TRBJ2-7; CDR3aa: CASSSREAPTYEQYF
v_gene: TRBV7-8; j_gene: TRBJ1-5; CDR3aa: CASSSRDPLIDQPQHF
v_gene: TRBV5-1; j_gene: TRBJ1-2; CDR3aa: CASSLGDPNGYTF
v_gene: TRBV14; j_gene: TRBJ1-2; CDR3aa: CASSQDSRQPSGSYTF
v_gene: TRBV29-1; j_gene: TRBJ2-1; CDR3aa: CSVTGRVTWEQFF
v_gene: TRBV19; j_gene: TRBJ2-1; CDR3aa: CASSLLGTGNNEQFF
v_gene: TRBV29-1; j_gene: TRBJ2-3; CDR3aa: CSEAGGPADTQYF
v_gene: TRBV19; j_gene: TRBJ2-1; CDR3aa: CASTRGAASSYNEQFF
v_gene: TRBV7-2; j_gene: TRBJ1-2; CDR3aa: CASSLRPGINYGYTF
v_gene: TRBV18; j_gene: TRBJ1-5; CDR3aa: CASSPATGGNQPQHF
v_gene: TRBV19; j_gene: TRBJ2-3; CDR3aa: CATSIRSGDTQYF
v_gene: TRBV15; j_gene: TRBJ1-2; CDR3aa: CATSRDATYGYTF
v_gene: TRBV7-2; j_gene: TRBJ1-5; CDR3aa: CASSRDSSGNQPQHF
v_gene: TRBV19; j_gene: TRBJ2-2; CDR3aa: CASSMIGVSTGELFF
v_gene: TRBV6-1; j_gene: TRBJ2-1; CDR3aa: CASQGTGVREQFF
v_gene: TRBV7-2; j_gene: TRBJ2-3; CDR3aa: CASSVTTDTQYF
v_gene: TRBV27; j_gene: TRBJ1-5; CDR3aa: CASQRDRTSNQPQHF
v_gene: TRBV7-2; j_gene: TRBJ2-7; CDR3aa: CASSLGPPSYEQYF
v_gene: TRBV7-6; j_gene: TRBJ2-3; CDR3aa: CASSLEGWERDTQYF
v_gene: TRBV2; j_gene: TRBJ2-1; CDR3aa: CASIFGLAAGGEQFF
v_gene: TRBV10-2; j_gene: TRBJ2-1; CDR3aa: CASRSTGTGKNEQFF
v_gene: TRBV27; j_gene: TRBJ2-1; CDR3aa: CASSLFGIAGNYNEQFF